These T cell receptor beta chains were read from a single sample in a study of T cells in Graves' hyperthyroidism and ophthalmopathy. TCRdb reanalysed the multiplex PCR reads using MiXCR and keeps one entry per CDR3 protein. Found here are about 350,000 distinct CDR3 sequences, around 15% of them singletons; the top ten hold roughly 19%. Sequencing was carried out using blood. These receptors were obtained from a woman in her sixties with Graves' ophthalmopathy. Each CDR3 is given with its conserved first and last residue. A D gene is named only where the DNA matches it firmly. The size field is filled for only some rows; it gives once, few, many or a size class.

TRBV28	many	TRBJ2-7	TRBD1	TGTGCCAGCCAGGGACAGAGCTCCTACGAGCAGTACTTC	CASQGQSSYEQYF
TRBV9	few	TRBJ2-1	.	TGTGCCAGCAGCGTAGTCGGTAGCGGTTTCTACAATGAGCAGTTCTTC	CASSVVGSGFYNEQFF
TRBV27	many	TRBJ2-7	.	TGTGCCAGCAGTCCTCCTGGGTTGCCCTACGAGCAGTACTTC	CASSPPGLPYEQYF
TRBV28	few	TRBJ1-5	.	TGTGCCGGAAGGAGGAGTTTCGGCAATCAGCCCCAGCATTTT	CAGRRSFGNQPQHF
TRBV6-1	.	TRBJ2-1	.	TGTGCCAGCAGTCGGCCCCTAGCGGAGCAGTTCTTC	CASSRPLAEQFF
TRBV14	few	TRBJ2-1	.	TGTGCCAGCAGCCAAGTTAGGCGGGACAAACTCTACAATGAGCAGTTCTTC	CASSQVRRDKLYNEQFF
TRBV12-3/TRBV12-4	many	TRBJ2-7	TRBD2	TGTGCCAGCAGTTACCTGACTAGCGGGAGCGACAACGAGCAGTACTTC	CASSYLTSGSDNEQYF
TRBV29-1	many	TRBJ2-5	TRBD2	TGCAGCGTTGAAGCCCTGATGGCGGGAGGGCCGGAGACCCAGTACTTC	CSVEALMAGGPETQYF
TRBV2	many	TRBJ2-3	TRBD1	TGTGCCAGCAGCTGGACAGGGCCTAGCACAGATACGCAGTATTTT	CASSWTGPSTDTQYF
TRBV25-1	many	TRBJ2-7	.	TGTGCCAGCAGTGATTCCTACGAGCAGTACTTC	CASSDSYEQYF
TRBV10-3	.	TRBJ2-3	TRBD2	TGTGCCATCAGGGGGACTAGCGGGAGCGCAGATACGCAGTATTTT	CAIRGTSGSADTQYF
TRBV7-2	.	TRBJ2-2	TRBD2	TGTGCCAGCAGCTCGTCCGGGACTAGCGCCACCGGGGAGCTGTTTTTT	CASSSSGTSATGELFF
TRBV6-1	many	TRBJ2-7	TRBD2	TGTGCCAGCACCCTCGCGGGACTAGGTTCCTACGAGCAGTACTTC	CASTLAGLGSYEQYF
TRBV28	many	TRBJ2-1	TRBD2	TGTGCCAGCAGTTTATATGCGGGAGGGGGGGTGGATGAGCAGTTCTTC	CASSLYAGGGVDEQFF
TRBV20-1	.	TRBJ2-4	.	TGCAGTGCCGGAACGGATTTAGCCAAAAACATTCAGTACTTC	CSAGTDLAKNIQYF
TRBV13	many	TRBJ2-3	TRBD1	TGTGCCAGCAGCCCCGGGACAGCCACAGATACGCAGTATTTT	CASSPGTATDTQYF
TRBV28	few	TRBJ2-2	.	TGTGCCAGCAACCTTAGAAACACCGGGGAGCTGTTTTTT	CASNLRNTGELFF
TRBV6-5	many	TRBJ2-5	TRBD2	TGTGCCAGCAGTTACTCAGCGACTAGCGGGAGTGAAGAGACCCAGTACTTC	CASSYSATSGSEETQYF
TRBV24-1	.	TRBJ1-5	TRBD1	TGTGCCACCAGTGACAACCGACAGGGAGGGGATCAGCCCCAGCATTTT	CATSDNRQGGDQPQHF
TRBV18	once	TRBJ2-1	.	TGTGCCAGCTCACCATTGGAGCTTGAGCAGTTCTTC	CASSPLELEQFF
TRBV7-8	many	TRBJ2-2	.	TGTGCCAGCAGCTCCAGTGTAGGGCTCCCGGGCACCGGGGAGCTGTTTTTT	CASSSSVGLPGTGELFF
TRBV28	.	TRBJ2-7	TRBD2	TGTGCCAGCAGTTTCCCGACTAGCGGGAGAGGAAGGGGTCCGGGCGAGCAGTACTTC	CASSFPTSGRGRGPGEQYF
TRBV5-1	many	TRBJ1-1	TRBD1	TGCGCCAGCAGCGCCACAGGGGTGTATTTCGGAAACACTGAAGCTTTCTTT	CASSATGVYFGNTEAFF
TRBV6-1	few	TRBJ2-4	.	TGTGCCAGCAAGTGGGACATTCAGTACTTC	CASKWDIQYF
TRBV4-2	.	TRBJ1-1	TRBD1	TGTGCCAGCAGCCATCTTGGACAGGGGGGAGACACTGAAGCTTTCTTT	CASSHLGQGGDTEAFF
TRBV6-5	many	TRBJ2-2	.	TGTGCCAGCAGTTCCCCGCCGGCCGGGACGAACACCGGGGAGCTGTTTTTT	CASSSPPAGTNTGELFF
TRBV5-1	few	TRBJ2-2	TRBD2	TGCGCCAGCAGCGTGACTAGCGGGACCGGGGAGCTGTTTTTT	CASSVTSGTGELFF
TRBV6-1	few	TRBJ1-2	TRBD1	TGTGCCAGCAGTAGGACAGGGGGCGCCGACTATGGCTACACCTTC	CASSRTGGADYGYTF
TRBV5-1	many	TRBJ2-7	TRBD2	TGCGCCAGCAGCCCCGGGGGGGGACTAGCGGCATCCTACGAGCAGTACTTC	CASSPGGGLAASYEQYF
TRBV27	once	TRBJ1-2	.	TGTGCCAGCAGTCTACTGGACGGGAGGTATGGCTACACCTTC	CASSLLDGRYGYTF
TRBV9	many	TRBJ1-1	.	TGTGCCAGCAGCGTATCGACGGTGAACACTGAAGCTTTCTTT	CASSVSTVNTEAFF
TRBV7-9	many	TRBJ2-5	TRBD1	TGTGCCAGCAGCTTTACAGGGGGCGGAGAGACCCAGTACTTC	CASSFTGGGETQYF
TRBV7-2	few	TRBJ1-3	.	TGTGCCAGCAGCCAAGACAGAGACTCTGGAAACACCATATATTTT	CASSQDRDSGNTIYF
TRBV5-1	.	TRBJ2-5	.	TGCGCCAGCAGCTGGACTCCAGCGGACAACCAAGAGACCCAGTACTTC	CASSWTPADNQETQYF
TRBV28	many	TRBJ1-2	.	TGTGCCAGCTACGAAGGTGGGCGAGCTAACTATGGCTACACCTTC	CASYEGGRANYGYTF
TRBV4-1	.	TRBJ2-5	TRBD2	TGCGCCAGCAGTCGTACTTCTTTAGCGGGAGGGGAGACCCAGTACTTC	CASSRTSLAGGETQYF
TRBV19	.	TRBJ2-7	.	TGTGCCACTCCTCGACAGGCGGGACTACTCTACTACGAGCAGTACTTC	CATPRQAGLLYYEQYF
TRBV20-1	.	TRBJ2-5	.	TGCAGTGCCGAGGGAGAGCTCGAAGAGACCCAGTACTTC	CSAEGELEETQYF
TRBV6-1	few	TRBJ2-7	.	TGTGCCAGCAGTCCCCAGGGGTCCGAGCAGTACTTC	CASSPQGSEQYF
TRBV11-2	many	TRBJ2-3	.	TGTGCCAGCAGCGTAGGGTTCAACACGGATACGCAGTATTTT	CASSVGFNTDTQYF
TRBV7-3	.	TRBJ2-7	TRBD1	TGTGCCAGCAGCTTGACCGACTCAGGGGGCCTAGCCTACGAGCAGTGCTTC	CASSLTDSGGLAYEQCF
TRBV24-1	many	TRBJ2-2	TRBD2	TGTGCCACCAGTGATGTGCGGGAGTACGGCGGGGAGCTGTTTTTT	CATSDVREYGGELFF
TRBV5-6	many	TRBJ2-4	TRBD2	TGTGCCAGCGTTGGGCGGGAGCCCGGCAAAAACATTCAGTACTTC	CASVGREPGKNIQYF
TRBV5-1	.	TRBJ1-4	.	TGCGCCAGCAGCTTGGGTGGGATAGGGGAAAAACTGTTTTTT	CASSLGGIGEKLFF
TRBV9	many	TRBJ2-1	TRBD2	TGTGCCAGCAGCCCAGGACTAGCGGGAATTTCCTACAATGAGCAGTTCTTC	CASSPGLAGISYNEQFF
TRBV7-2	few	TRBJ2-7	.	TGTGCCAGCAGCTTATTCGCCCCGCCCTACGAGCAGTACTTC	CASSLFAPPYEQYF
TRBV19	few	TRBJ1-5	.	TGTGCCAGTTTAGGCAGGGCGGTGTCCGGCCTAGATCAGCCCCAGCATTTT	CASLGRAVSGLDQPQHF
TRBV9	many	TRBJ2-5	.	TGTGCCAGCAGCGTTGGCCTCCAAGAGACCCAGTACTTC	CASSVGLQETQYF
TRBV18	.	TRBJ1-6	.	TGTGCCAGCTCACCATCCGACAGCCAGGGGAATTCACCCCTCCACTTT	CASSPSDSQGNSPLHF
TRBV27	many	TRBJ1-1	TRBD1	TGTGCAGCGGGACAGGGTTTTGCTGGAAACACTGAAGCTTTCTTT	CAAGQGFAGNTEAFF
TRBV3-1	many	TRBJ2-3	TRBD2	TGTGCCAGCAGCCTAAGAGAACTAGCGGAGGCCGTACAGTATTTT	CASSLRELAEAVQYF